This T cell receptor beta chain emerged from a study of identical twins' blood T cells. The three twin pairs were reared together, likely meeting the same infections. On this clonotype: Antigen specificity is unknown.

Overall study findings and caveats: Shared CDR3 clonotype counts tracked mainly the product of cloneset sizes.

The CDR3 spans 15 residues. CDR1 is SQVTM, CDR2 ANQGSEA, per germline. V was trimmed by 7 bases and J by 0 bases, leaving 16 bases between them. Each TCR cDNA library carried sample-specific barcodes on both ends. In the original workflow: Per-library CDR3 reads ranged about 2.2 to 4 million; clonotypes, ~90,000 to ~550,000. TCRdb used MiXCR to reprocess the 5' RACE reads, holding one entry per CDR3 protein. The V and J calls were not made by the authors but by TCRdb's processing. The sample includes roughly 380,000 distinct CDR3 sequences, over 25% of them seen just once. This receptor was taken from a woman aged 18-49 years in good health. The V call is TRBV29-1, the J call TRBJ2-1, with D tentatively TRBD2 (6 bases). The sequencing sample was made of PBMCs. The CDR3 sequence is CSARKASVSYNEQFF. CDR3 in DNA: TGCAGCGCAAGAAAGGCTAGCGTCTCCTACAATGAGCAGTTCTTC.